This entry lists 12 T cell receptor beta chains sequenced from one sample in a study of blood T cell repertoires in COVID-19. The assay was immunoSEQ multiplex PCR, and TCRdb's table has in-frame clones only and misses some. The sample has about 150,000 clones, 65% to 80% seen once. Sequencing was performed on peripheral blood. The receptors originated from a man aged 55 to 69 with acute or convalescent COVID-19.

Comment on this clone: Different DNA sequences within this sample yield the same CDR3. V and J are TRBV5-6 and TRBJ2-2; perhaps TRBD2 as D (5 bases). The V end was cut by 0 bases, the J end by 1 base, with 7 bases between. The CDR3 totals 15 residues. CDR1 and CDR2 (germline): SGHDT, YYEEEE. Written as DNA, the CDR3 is TGTGCCAGCAGCTTGGCCGGGATGAACACCGGGGAGCTGTTTTTT. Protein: CASSLAGMNTGELFF.

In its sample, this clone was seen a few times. The CDR3 is CATSTLSTVQETQYF. CDR3 in DNA: TGTGCCACCAGCACCCTTTCGACAGTCCAAGAGACCCAGTACTTC. The chain joins TRBV15 to TRBJ2-5, with a tentative D call TRBD1 (5 bases). CDR1 and CDR2 (germline): LNHNV, YYDKDF (reference sequence). The V and J ends lost 4 bases and 1 base respectively, with 13 bases between them. The CDR3 contains 15 residues.

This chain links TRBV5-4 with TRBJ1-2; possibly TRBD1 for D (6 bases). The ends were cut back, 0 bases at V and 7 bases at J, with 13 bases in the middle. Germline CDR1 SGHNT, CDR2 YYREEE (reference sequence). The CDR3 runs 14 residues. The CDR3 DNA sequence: TGTGCCAGCAGCTTGGATGGGGGCGTCAGTGGCTACACCTTC. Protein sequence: CASSLDGGVSGYTF.

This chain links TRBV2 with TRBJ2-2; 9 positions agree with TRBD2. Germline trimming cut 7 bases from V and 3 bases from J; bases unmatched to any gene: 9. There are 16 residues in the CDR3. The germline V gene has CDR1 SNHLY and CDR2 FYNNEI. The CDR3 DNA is TGTGCCAGCAAGGGATTCAGCGGGAGGTACACCGGGGAGCTGTTTTTT. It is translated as CASKGFSGRYTGELFF.

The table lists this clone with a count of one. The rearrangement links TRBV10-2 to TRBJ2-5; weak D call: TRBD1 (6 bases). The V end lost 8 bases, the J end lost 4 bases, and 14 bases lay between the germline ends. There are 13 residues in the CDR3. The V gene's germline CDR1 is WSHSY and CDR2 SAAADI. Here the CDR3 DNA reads TGCGCCAGCGGGGTTGGGGGCGGAGAGACCCAGTACTTC. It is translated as CASGVGGGETQYF.

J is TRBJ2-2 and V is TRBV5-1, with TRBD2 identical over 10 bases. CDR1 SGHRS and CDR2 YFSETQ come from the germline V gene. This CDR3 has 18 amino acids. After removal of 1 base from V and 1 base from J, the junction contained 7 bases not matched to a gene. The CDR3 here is CASSLMGTSGMNTGELFF. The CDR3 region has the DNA TGCGCCAGCAGCTTGATGGGAACTAGCGGGATGAACACCGGGGAGCTGTTTTTT. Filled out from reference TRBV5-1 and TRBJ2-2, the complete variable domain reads KAGVTQTPRYLIKTRGQQVTLSCSPISGHRSVSWYQQTPGQGLQFLFEYFSETQRNKGNFPGRFSGRQFSNSRSEMNVSTLELGDSALYLCASSLMGTSGMNTGELFFGEGSRLTVL.

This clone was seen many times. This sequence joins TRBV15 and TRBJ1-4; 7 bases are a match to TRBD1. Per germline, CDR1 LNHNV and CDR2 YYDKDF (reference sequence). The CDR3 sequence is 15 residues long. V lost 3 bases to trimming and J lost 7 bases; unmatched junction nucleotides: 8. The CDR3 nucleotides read TGTGCCACCAGCAGCTGGGATCAGGGGGGTGAAAAACTGTTTTTT. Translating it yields CATSSWDQGGEKLFF. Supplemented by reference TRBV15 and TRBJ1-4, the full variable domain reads DAMVIQNPRYQVTQFGKPVTLSCSQTLNHNVMYWYQQKSSQAPKLLFHYYDKDFNNEADTPDNFQSRRPNTSFCFLDIRSPGLGDTAMYLCATSSWDQGGEKLFFGSGTQLSVL.

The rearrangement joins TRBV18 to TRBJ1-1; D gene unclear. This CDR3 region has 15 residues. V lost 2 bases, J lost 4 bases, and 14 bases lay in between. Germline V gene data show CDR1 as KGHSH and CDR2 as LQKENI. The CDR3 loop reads CASSPSIEGGTEAFF. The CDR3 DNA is TGTGCCAGCTCACCAAGCATCGAAGGAGGCACTGAAGCTTTCTTT.

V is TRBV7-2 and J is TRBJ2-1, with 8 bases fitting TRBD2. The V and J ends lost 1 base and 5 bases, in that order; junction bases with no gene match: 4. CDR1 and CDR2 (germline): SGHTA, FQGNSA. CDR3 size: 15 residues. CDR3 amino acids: CASSLGLAGNNEQFF. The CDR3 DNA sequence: TGTGCCAGCAGCTTAGGGTTAGCGGGAAACAATGAGCAGTTCTTC.

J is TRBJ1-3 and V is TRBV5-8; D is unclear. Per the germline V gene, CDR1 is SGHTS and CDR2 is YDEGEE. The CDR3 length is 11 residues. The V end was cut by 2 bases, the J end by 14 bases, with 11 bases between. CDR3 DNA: TGTGCCAGCAGCTTCAGCGGGCCCGTATATTTT. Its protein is CASSFSGPVYF. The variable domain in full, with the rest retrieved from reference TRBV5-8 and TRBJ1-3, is EAGVTQSPTHLIKTRGQQATLRCSPISGHTSVYWYQQALGLGLQFLLWYDEGEERNRGNFPPRFSGRQFPNYSSELNVNALELEDSALYLCASSFSGPVYFGEGSWLTVV.

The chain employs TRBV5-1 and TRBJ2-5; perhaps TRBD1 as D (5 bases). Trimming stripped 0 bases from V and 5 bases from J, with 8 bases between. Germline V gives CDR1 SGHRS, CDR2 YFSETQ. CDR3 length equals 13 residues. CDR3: CASSLGGRETQYF. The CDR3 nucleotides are TGCGCCAGCAGCTTGGGGGGCAGGGAGACCCAGTACTTC.

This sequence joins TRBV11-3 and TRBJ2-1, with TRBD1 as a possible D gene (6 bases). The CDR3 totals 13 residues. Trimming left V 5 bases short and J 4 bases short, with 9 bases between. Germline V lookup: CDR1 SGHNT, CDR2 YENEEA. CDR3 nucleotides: TGTGCCAGCAGCCATGGACAGTACAATGAGCAGTTCTTC. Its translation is CASSHGQYNEQFF. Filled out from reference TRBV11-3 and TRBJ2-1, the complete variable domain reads EAGVVQSPRYKIIEKKQPVAFWCNPISGHNTLYWYLQNLGQGPELLIRYENEEAVDDSQLPKDRFSAERLKGVDSTLKIQPAELGDSAVYLCASSHGQYNEQFFGPGTRLTVL.